The 17 T cell receptor beta chains below were found in one sample sequenced in a study of T cell responses to AZD1222 COVID-19 vaccine. The protocol was immunoSEQ multiplex PCR, while the TCRdb copy is restricted to in-frame clones and leaves out a portion. Among about 180,000 clones, more than 75% were seen once, and the ten largest hold roughly 27%. This material consisted of peripheral blood, taken 28 days after the second AZD1222 dose. These receptors came from an adult who received the AZD1222 COVID-19 vaccine.

The rearrangement uses TRBV30 and TRBJ1-1, with D hard to call. Germline CDR1 is GTSNPN and CDR2 is SVGIG (reference sequence). The CDR3 is 13 amino acids. With 7 bases removed from V and 0 bases from J, the gap between germline ends came to 12 bases. The CDR3 nucleotides read TGTGCCTATTTTAGGCTCATGAACACTGAAGCTTTCTTT. Encoded protein: CAYFRLMNTEAFF.

J is TRBJ1-5 and V is TRBV2; 10 positions agree with TRBD1. There are 16 residues in the CDR3. With 6 bases clipped from V and 6 bases from J, the junction kept 11 bases outside the gene matches. Per the germline V gene, CDR1 is SNHLY and CDR2 is FYNNEI. CDR3 DNA: TGTGCCAGCAGCAAGGTAGAGACAGGGGGCCGTCAGCCCCAGCATTTT. It specifies CASSKVETGGRQPQHF.

V gene TRBV18 combines with J gene TRBJ1-1, with a tentative D call TRBD1 (5 bases). V was shortened by 0 bases and J by 4 bases, with 12 bases between the two germline ends. Germline V CDR1 and CDR2: KGHSH, LQKENI. CDR3 length: 15 amino acids. CDR3 DNA sequence: TGTGCCAGCTCACCACCTAAAGGGGCCGGCACTGAAGCTTTCTTT. Encoded protein: CASSPPKGAGTEAFF. The full variable domain, its missing parts supplied by reference TRBV18 and TRBJ1-1, is NAGVMQNPRHLVRRRGQEARLRCSPMKGHSHVYWYRQLPEEGLKFMVYLQKENIIDESGMPKERFSAEFPKEGPSILRIQQVVRGDSAAYFCASSPPKGAGTEAFFGQGTRLTVV.

This clone was seen only a few times. This chain connects TRBV7-2 to TRBJ2-7; maybe TRBD1 (6 bases). CDR1 SGHTA and CDR2 FQGNSA come from the germline V gene. The CDR3 runs to 14 residues. V was trimmed by 5 bases and J by 4 bases, leaving 15 bases between them. The CDR3 loop reads CASSQQGGGYEQYF. The CDR3 nucleotides are TGTGCCAGCAGCCAACAGGGTGGCGGGTACGAGCAGTACTTC.

This chain joins TRBV9 and TRBJ1-1; no clear D gene. The CDR3 sequence is 13 residues long. CDR1 is SGDLS and CDR2 is YYNGEE in the germline V gene. Between the trimmed V and J ends, which lost 4 bases and 5 bases, there was a span of 12 bases. The CDR3 protein is CASSRDGKTEAFF. In DNA, the CDR3 is TGTGCCAGCAGCAGGGATGGAAAAACTGAAGCTTTCTTT.

In the case of this clone: The identical CDR3 is also encoded by other nucleotide sequences in the sample. The chain recombines TRBV19 with TRBJ2-7, with a tentative D call TRBD1 (6 bases). The CDR3 loop spans 13 amino acids. V gave up 5 bases and J gave up 3 bases, with 11 bases separating them. The germline V gene has CDR1 LNHDA and CDR2 SQIVND (reference sequence). The CDR3 is CASSPGQSYEQYF. The DNA of the CDR3 is TGTGCCAGTAGTCCAGGACAGAGCTACGAGCAGTACTTC.

The chain recombines TRBV28 with TRBJ2-7; D is perhaps TRBD1 or TRBD2 (5 bases each). Germline loops: CDR1 MDHEN, CDR2 SYDVKM. V lost 5 bases and J 4 bases, leaving 12 bases between the germline ends. This CDR3 comprises 13 residues. CDR3 DNA: TGTGCCAGCAGTCAGGGACCGTATTACGAGCAGTACTTC. Amino acids: CASSQGPYYEQYF. The whole variable domain, remainder taken from reference TRBV28 and TRBJ2-7, is DVKVTQSSRYLVKRTGEKVFLECVQDMDHENMFWYRQDPGLGLRLIYFSYDVKMKEKGDIPEGYSVSREKKERFSLILESASTNQTSMYLCASSQGPYYEQYFGPGTRLTVT.

The J gene is TRBJ2-1, the V gene TRBV6-2 or TRBV6-3; the match to TRBD2 covers 13 bases. The length of the CDR3 is 16 residues. J was trimmed by 8 bases and V by 5 bases; bases with no gene match: 9. The germline V gene encodes CDR1 MNHEY and CDR2 SVGEGT. CDR3 in DNA: TGTGCCAGCAGTAAAGGGGGGACTAGCGGGAATTATGAGCAGTTCTTC. This sequence encodes CASSKGGTSGNYEQFF.

This clone was found once. This chain joins TRBV27 and TRBJ2-7; 8 bases fit TRBD1. The CDR3 is made up of 15 amino acids. Unmatched junction bases numbered 12, after V lost 5 bases and J lost 6 bases. Germline V gene data show CDR1 as MNHEY and CDR2 as SMNVEV (reference sequence). The CDR3 spells CASSPDRGTLLEQYF. The CDR3, as DNA: TGTGCCAGCAGTCCCGACAGGGGTACCCTCCTCGAGCAGTACTTC.

The CDR3: CATSTLAGNIDTQYF. The CDR3 DNA reads TGTGCCACCAGCACTTTAGCAGGGAATATAGATACGCAGTATTTT. The chain has TRBV15 and TRBJ2-3; weak D call: TRBD1 (5 bases). V lost 4 bases to trimming and J lost 5 bases, with 16 bases between them. The germline V gene has CDR1 LNHNV and CDR2 YYDKDF (reference sequence). This CDR3 contains 15 residues.

J is TRBJ2-7 and V is TRBV6-5, with 7 bases matching TRBD1. The CDR3 is made up of 15 amino acids. The trim removed 0 bases at V and 3 bases at J, leaving 5 bases unmatched. Germline V lookup: CDR1 MNHEY, CDR2 SVGAGI. The CDR3 here is CASSYSYRGGYEQYF. CDR3 nucleotides: TGTGCCAGCAGTTACTCATACAGGGGCGGCTACGAGCAGTACTTC.

The V and J genes are TRBV18 and TRBJ2-2; TRBD1 aligns across 8 bases. CDR1 is KGHSH, CDR2 LQKENI, per germline. V lost 1 base, J lost 5 bases, and 6 bases stayed unmatched. The CDR3 is 16 residues long. The CDR3 region has the DNA TGTGCCAGCTCACCACTAGGACAGGGAACAACCGGGGAGCTGTTTTTT. This sequence encodes CASSPLGQGTTGELFF.

The chain has TRBV19 and TRBJ2-1, with 8 bases aligning to TRBD1. There are 14 residues in the CDR3. The V segment lost 6 bases and the J segment 2 bases; nucleotides outside the gene matches: 3. Looked up from germline, CDR1 is LNHDA and CDR2 is SQIVND (reference sequence). CDR3 region: CASRQGEAYNEQFF. The CDR3 DNA reads TGTGCCAGTAGACAGGGGGAGGCCTACAATGAGCAGTTCTTC.

This chain links TRBV28 with TRBJ1-6; 9 positions agree with TRBD1. J lost 6 bases, V lost 6 bases, and 12 bases had no gene match. Germline CDR1 is MDHEN and CDR2 is SYDVKM. The CDR3 consists of 17 residues. CDR3 coding DNA: TGTGCCAGCAGGGGGACCGGGACAGGGAGCTCTAATTCACCCCTCCACTTT. The encoded protein is CASRGTGTGSSNSPLHF.

The CDR3 DNA reads TGTGCCAGCAGCCCTGGGGGGGGCTCCTACAATGAGCAGTTCTTC. Encoded protein: CASSPGGGSYNEQFF. V usage is TRBV28 and J usage is TRBJ2-1; 7 bases are shared with TRBD2. CDR3 length: 15 residues. The trim removed 6 bases at V and 0 bases at J, leaving 5 bases unmatched. Looked up from germline, CDR1 is MDHEN and CDR2 is SYDVKM.

This chain uses TRBV6-5 with TRBJ2-7, with 11 bases fitting TRBD1. Germline CDR1 and CDR2: MNHEY and SVGAGI. Unmatched junction bases numbered 1, after V lost 8 bases and J lost 4 bases. The CDR3 has 12 amino acids. CDR3 in amino acids: CASGDRGYEQYF. The CDR3, as DNA: TGTGCCAGCGGGGACAGGGGGTACGAGCAGTACTTC.

The CDR3 DNA follows: TGTGCCAGCAGTTCGGGACAGGGAGCAGAACTGTTTTTT. It encodes CASSSGQGAELFF. The V and J genes are TRBV12-3 or TRBV12-4 and TRBJ1-4, with 9 positions matching TRBD1. V trimming: 4 bases; J trimming: 12 bases; junction bases outside the gene matches: 6. The CDR3 is 13 amino acids.